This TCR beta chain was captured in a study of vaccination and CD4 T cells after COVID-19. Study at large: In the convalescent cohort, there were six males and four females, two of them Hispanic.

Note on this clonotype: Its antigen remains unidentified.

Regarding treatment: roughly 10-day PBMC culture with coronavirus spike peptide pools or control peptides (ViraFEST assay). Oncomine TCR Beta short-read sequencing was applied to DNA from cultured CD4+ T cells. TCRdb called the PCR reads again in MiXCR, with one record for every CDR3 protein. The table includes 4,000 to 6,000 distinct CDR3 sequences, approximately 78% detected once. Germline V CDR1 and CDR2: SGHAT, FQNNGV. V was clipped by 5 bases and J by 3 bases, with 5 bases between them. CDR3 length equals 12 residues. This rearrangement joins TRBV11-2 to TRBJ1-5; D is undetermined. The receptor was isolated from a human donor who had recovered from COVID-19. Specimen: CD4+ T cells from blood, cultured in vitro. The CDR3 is CASSRVNQPQHF. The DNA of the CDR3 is TGTGCCAGCAGCAGGGTCAATCAGCCCCAGCATTTT.